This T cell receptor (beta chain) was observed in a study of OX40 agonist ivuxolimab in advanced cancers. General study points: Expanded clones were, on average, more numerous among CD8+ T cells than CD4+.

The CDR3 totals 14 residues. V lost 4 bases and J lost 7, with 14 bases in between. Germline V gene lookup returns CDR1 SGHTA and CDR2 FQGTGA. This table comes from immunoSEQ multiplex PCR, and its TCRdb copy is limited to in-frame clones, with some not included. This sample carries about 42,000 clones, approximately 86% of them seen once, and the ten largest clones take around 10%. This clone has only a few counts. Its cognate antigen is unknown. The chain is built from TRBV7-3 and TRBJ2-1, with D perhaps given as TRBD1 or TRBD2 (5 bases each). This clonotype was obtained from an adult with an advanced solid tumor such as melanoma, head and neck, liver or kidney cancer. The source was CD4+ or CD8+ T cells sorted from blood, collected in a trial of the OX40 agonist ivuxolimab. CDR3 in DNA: TGTGCCAGCAGCTCACGGGACGTCAAAAATGAGCAGTTCTTC. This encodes CASSSRDVKNEQFF. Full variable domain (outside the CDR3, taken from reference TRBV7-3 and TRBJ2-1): GAGVSQTPSNKVTEKGKYVELRCDPISGHTALYWYRQSLGQGPEFLIYFQGTGAADDSGLPNDRFFAVRPEGSVSTLKIQRTERGDSAVYLCASSSRDVKNEQFFGPGTRLTVL.